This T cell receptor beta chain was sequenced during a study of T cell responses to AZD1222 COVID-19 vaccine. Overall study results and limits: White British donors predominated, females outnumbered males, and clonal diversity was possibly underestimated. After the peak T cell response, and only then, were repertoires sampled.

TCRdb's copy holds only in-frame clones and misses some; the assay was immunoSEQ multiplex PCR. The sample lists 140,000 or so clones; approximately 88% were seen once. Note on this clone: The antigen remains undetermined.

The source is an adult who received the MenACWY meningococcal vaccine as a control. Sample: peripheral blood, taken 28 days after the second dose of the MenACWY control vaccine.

In DNA form, the CDR3 reads TGTGCCAGCAGTTACGGGTGGGGTAGCGGCTACACCTTC. Its translation is CASSYGWGSGYTF. The chain recombines TRBV6-6 with TRBJ1-2; unclear D gene. CDR3 length equals 13 residues. Trimming removed 2 bases at V and 8 bases at J, with 12 bases between. The germline V gene encodes CDR1 MNHNY and CDR2 SVGAGI (reference sequence).